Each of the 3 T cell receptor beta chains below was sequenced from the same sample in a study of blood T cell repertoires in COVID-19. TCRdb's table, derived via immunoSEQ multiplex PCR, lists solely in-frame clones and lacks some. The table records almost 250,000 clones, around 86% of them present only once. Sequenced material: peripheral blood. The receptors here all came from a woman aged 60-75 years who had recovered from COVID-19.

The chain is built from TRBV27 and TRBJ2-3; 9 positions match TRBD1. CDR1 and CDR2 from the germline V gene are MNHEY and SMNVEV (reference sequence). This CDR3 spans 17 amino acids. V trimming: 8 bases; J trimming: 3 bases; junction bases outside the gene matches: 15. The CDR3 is CASHLYGTGSYTDTQYF. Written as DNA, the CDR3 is TGTGCCAGCCACCTCTACGGGACAGGGAGTTATACAGATACGCAGTATTTT.

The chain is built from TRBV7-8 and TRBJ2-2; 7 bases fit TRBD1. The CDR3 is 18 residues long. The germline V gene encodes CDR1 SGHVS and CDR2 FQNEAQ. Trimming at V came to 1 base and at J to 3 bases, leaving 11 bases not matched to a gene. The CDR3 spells CASSLGVGDRVYTGELFF. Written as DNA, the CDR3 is TGTGCCAGCAGCTTAGGTGTAGGAGACAGGGTGTACACCGGGGAGCTGTTTTTT.

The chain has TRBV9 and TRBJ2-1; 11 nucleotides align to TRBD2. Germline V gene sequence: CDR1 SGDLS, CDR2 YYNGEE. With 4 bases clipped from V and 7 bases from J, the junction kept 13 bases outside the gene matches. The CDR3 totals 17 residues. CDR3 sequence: CASSTQSLAGGVNEQFF. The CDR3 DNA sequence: TGTGCCAGCAGCACTCAATCCCTAGCGGGGGGCGTGAATGAGCAGTTCTTC.